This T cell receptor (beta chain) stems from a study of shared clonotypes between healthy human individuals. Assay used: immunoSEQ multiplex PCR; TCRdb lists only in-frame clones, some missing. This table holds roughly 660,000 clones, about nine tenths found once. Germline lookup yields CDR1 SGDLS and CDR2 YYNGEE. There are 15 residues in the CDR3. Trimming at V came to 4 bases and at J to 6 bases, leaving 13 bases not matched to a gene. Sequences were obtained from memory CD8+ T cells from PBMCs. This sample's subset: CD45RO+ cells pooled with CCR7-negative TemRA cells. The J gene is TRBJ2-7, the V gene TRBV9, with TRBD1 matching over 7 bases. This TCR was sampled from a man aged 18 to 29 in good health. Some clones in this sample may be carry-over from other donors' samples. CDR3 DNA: TGTGCCAGCAGCCAAGGGGACAGCCCCTTTGGCGAGCAGTACTTC. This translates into CASSQGDSPFGEQYF.